The clone carrying this T cell receptor (beta chain) was recorded a few times. The sample is drawn from a study of blood T cell repertoires in COVID-19. Whole-study context: The United States, Italy and Spain provided the acute and convalescent COVID-19 samples. Sources were T cells, B-cell-depleted T cells, or PBMCs; the material itself was cDNA or gDNA.

Assay used: immunoSEQ multiplex PCR; TCRdb lists only in-frame clones, some missing. This table holds approximately 270,000 clones, approximately 80% found once. V lost 2 bases and J 8 bases, leaving 15 bases between the germline ends. The germline gives CDR1 GTSNPN, CDR2 SVGIG (reference sequence). The CDR3 has 13 residues. This chain connects TRBV30 to TRBJ1-2, with D unclear. The receptor was derived from a man older than 75 with acute or convalescent COVID-19. Input material: peripheral blood. The CDR3 is CAWSLVAVRGYTF. Here the CDR3 DNA reads TGTGCCTGGAGTCTCGTGGCGGTCCGGGGCTACACCTTC.